This is a list of T cell receptor beta chains from one sample in a study of T cells in Graves' hyperthyroidism and ophthalmopathy. TCRdb re-called the multiplex PCR reads through MiXCR, storing one row per CDR3 protein. The table records roughly 61,000 distinct CDR3 sequences, roughly half of them present only once. Sample: blood. These receptors were taken from a woman in her sixties with Graves' ophthalmopathy. Both conserved end residues are part of each CDR3. D genes are given only for firm matches. Clone size is given for some rows only: seen once, a few or many times, or a class if the clone is expanded.

TRBV20-1	TRBD1	TRBJ2-4	many	15	TGCAGTGCTATTCGAACTGGGACAGGGCAAAACATTCAGTACTTC	CSAIRTGTGQNIQYF
TRBV20-1	.	TRBJ1-1	.	16	TGCAGTGCTACCTGGACTAGCGGGGGGTCGGACACTGAAGCTTTCTTT	CSATWTSGGSDTEAFF
TRBV6-2/TRBV6-3	.	TRBJ2-2	many	12	TGTGCCAGCAGTAAACAGGGCGGGGAGCTGTTTTTT	CASSKQGGELFF
TRBV10-1	.	TRBJ1-5	once	11	TGCGCCAGCATGTACAATCAGCCCCAGCATTTT	CASMYNQPQHF
TRBV7-2	.	TRBJ2-1	.	14	TGTGCCAGCAGCTTAAGGAGAGCCCCCAATGAGCAGTTCTTC	CASSLRRAPNEQFF
TRBV19	.	TRBJ2-7	.	12	TGTGCCAGTAATATGAACACCGGGGAGCTGTACTTC	CASNMNTGELYF
TRBV14	TRBD2	TRBJ2-1	.	13	TGTGCCAGCAGCCAAGACAGCGGGAGGGGGCAGTTCTTC	CASSQDSGRGQFF
TRBV4-1	.	TRBJ2-1	.	18	TGCGCCAGCATCCAAGAGTTTTCAGTTTGGACATCCTACAATGAGCAGTTCTTC	CASIQEFSVWTSYNEQFF
TRBV10-3	TRBD2	TRBJ2-1	.	13	TGTGCCATCGGGCAGCGGGAGAACAATGAGCAGTTCTTC	CAIGQRENNEQFF
TRBV20-1	TRBD1	TRBJ1-4	.	16	TGCACCGCTAAAGGCGCAGGGGGACAGGTTAATGAAAAACTGTTTTTT	CTAKGAGGQVNEKLFF
TRBV20-1	TRBD1	TRBJ2-7	.	14	TGCAGTGCTAGGGGAGGACAGGGATCAAACGAGCAGTACTTC	CSARGGQGSNEQYF
TRBV4-2	.	TRBJ1-2	many	14	TGTGCCAGCAGGGGGGGGGAGGGGGAAGTTGGCTACACCTTC	CASRGGEGEVGYTF
TRBV19	.	TRBJ2-5	.	11	TGTGCCACCGGGACAAGAGAGACCCAGTACTTC	CATGTRETQYF
TRBV19	.	TRBJ2-1	medium-sized	15	TGTGCCAGTAGTATGATGGGCTATGCCTACAATGAGCAGTTCTTC	CASSMMGYAYNEQFF
TRBV4-1	TRBD2	TRBJ2-3	medium-sized	17	TGCGCCAGCATGGGAGCGGGGGGTTTGAGATCGGTGGATACGCAGTATTTT	CASMGAGGLRSVDTQYF
TRBV2	.	TRBJ2-2	many	14	TGTGCCAGCAGTCATATAGTTCGCACCGGGGAGCTGTTTTTT	CASSHIVRTGELFF
TRBV20-1	.	TRBJ2-1	.	12	TGCAGTGCTAGTCAACAGGACATTGAGCAGTTCTTC	CSASQQDIEQFF
TRBV5-4	.	TRBJ2-5	.	9	TGTGCCAGCAGCTTGGCCGAGGGCTTC	CASSLAEGF
TRBV20-1	TRBD1	TRBJ1-4	.	15	TGCAGTGCTAGGGGGACAGGGGGAAAAGATGAAAAACTGTTTTTT	CSARGTGGKDEKLFF
TRBV28	.	TRBJ2-1	many	13	TGTGCCAGCAGGGCGGGGGCTTTCGATGAGCAGTTCTTC	CASRAGAFDEQFF
TRBV5-1	TRBD1	TRBJ1-4	.	18	TGCGCCAGCAGCTTGAGCCAGGGGGGGGGGGCACTCAATGAAAAACTGTTTTTT	CASSLSQGGGALNEKLFF
TRBV7-9	.	TRBJ2-7	.	12	TGCGCCAGCAGCCCGCCAGGGCACGAGCAGAACTTC	CASSPPGHEQNF
TRBV20-1	TRBD2	TRBJ2-7	.	13	TGCAGTGCTGGGGGACTAGCGACCTACGAGCAGTACTTC	CSAGGLATYEQYF
TRBV20-1	TRBD2	TRBJ2-1	.	16	TGCAGTGCTTTGACTAGCGGGGGGTCGGGATACAATGAGCAGTTCTTC	CSALTSGGSGYNEQFF
TRBV7-9	.	TRBJ1-4	.	12	TGTGCCAGCAGCCGTCTTAATGAAAAACTGTTTTTT	CASSRLNEKLFF
TRBV12-3/TRBV12-4	.	TRBJ2-1	many	14	TGTGCCAGCAGAGAAACAGACAACTACAATGAGCAGTTCTTC	CASRETDNYNEQFF
TRBV7-9	TRBD1	TRBJ2-2	few	17	TGTGCCAGCAGCTTAGCAGGCGGGACAGGCACCACCGGGGAGCTGTTTTTT	CASSLAGGTGTTGELFF
TRBV27	TRBD2	TRBJ2-2	.	15	TGTGCCAGCAGTTTTGGGACTAGCAACACCGGGGAGCTGTTTTTT	CASSFGTSNTGELFF
TRBV12-3/TRBV12-4	.	TRBJ2-1	.	15	TGTGCCAGCAGTGAAAACCCCGGGAGTACAGATACGCAGTTCTTC	CASSENPGSTDTQFF
TRBV7-2	.	TRBJ1-5	.	12	TGTGCCAGCAGCCGGGGGAATCAGTCCCAGCATTTT	CASSRGNQSQHF
TRBV7-9	.	TRBJ2-1	many	11	TGTGCCAGCAGCCCACGCAATGAGCAGTTCTTC	CASSPRNEQFF
TRBV7-9	.	TRBJ2-1	medium-sized	14	TGTGCCAGCAGCTTAACCGGACTCAACAATGAGCAGTTCTTC	CASSLTGLNNEQFF
TRBV7-9	TRBD2	TRBJ2-7	many	16	TGTGCCAGCAGCTCCTGGGACTACTCTATCTCCTACGAGCAGTACTTC	CASSSWDYSISYEQYF
TRBV20-1	TRBD2	TRBJ2-7	.	16	TGCAGTGCTAGAGCCCCGAGAGGGACTAGCGGGGGCCCGCAGTACTTC	CSARAPRGTSGGPQYF
TRBV20-1	TRBD1	TRBJ1-6	many	16	TGCAGTGCTACCAGGGGGCCAGCCTCCTATAATTCACCCCTCCACTTT	CSATRGPASYNSPLHF
TRBV29-1	TRBD1	TRBJ2-1	.	16	TGCAGCGTTGAAGGGGCCCGGGACAGGGCTTACGATGAGCGGTTCTTC	CSVEGARDRAYDERFF
TRBV18	.	TRBJ2-1	few	17	TGTGCCAGCTCACCCTCTAGCGGGACAGGCTCCTACAATGAGCAGTTCTTC	CASSPSSGTGSYNEQFF
TRBV24-1	.	TRBJ1-2	.	14	TGTGCCGCCAGTGATTCAGGAGGGATTTCAGGCTACACCTTC	CAASDSGGISGYTF